This entry lists 22 T cell receptor beta chains sequenced from one sample in a study of T cell repertoires in cytomegalovirus infection. No antigen has been identified for these receptors. In TCRdb, the reads were re-called with MiXCR into one record per CDR3 protein. The table includes approximately 910,000 distinct CDR3 sequences, around 32% detected once. The sequencing here drew on cultured CD8+ T cells from PBMCs, taken from culture after CMV antigen stimulation. These receptors all stem from a human donor in good health (CMV status not recorded). Some clones in this sample may be carry-over from other donors' samples.

The genes are TRBV4-3 and TRBJ1-4; D possibly corresponds to TRBD1 (5 bases). Germline lookup yields CDR1 LGHNA and CDR2 YSLEER. V was clipped by 1 base and J by 5 bases, with 11 bases between them. CDR3 length equals 15 residues. Here the CDR3 DNA reads TGCGCCAGCAGCCAAGGAGACAGAACCAATGAAAAACTGTTTTTT. Its protein is CASSQGDRTNEKLFF.

The chain employs TRBV6-8 and TRBJ2-5; D gene unclear. The CDR3 sequence is 14 residues long. Germline V lookup: CDR1 MNHGY, CDR2 SAAAGT. Trimming left V 6 bases short and J 2 bases short, with 13 bases between. For the CDR3, the DNA is TGTGCCAGCAGCCGAAACTGGGCTCAAGAGACCCAGTACTTC. This codes for CASSRNWAQETQYF.

The chain recombines TRBV15 with TRBJ2-1; D remains ambiguous. With 3 bases removed from V and 0 bases from J, the gap between germline ends came to 9 bases. Germline CDR1 reads LNHNV; CDR2 reads YYDKDF (reference sequence). The CDR3 runs to 15 residues. In DNA form, the CDR3 reads TGTGCCACCAGCAGTAGGGTCTCCTCCTACAATGAGCAGTTCTTC. Encoded protein: CATSSRVSSYNEQFF.

As for this clonotype: A much bigger clone sits one base away, suggesting this may be a read error. V is TRBV7-2 and J is TRBJ2-1; D gene uncertain. Trimming took 3 bases from V and 7 from J, leaving 16 bases between them. CDR3 size: 15 residues. Germline CDR1 is SGHTA and CDR2 is FQGNSA. CDR3 DNA sequence: TGTGCCAGCAGCTTCTCGTTCCTTATCCCGAATGAGCAGTTCTTC. It translates to CASSFSFLIPNEQFF. Full variable domain (outside the CDR3, taken from reference TRBV7-2 and TRBJ2-1): GAGVSQSPSNKVTEKGKDVELRCDPISGHTALYWYRQSLGQGLEFLIYFQGNSAPDKSGLPSDRFSAERTGGSVSTLTIQRTQQEDSAVYLCASSFSFLIPNEQFFGPGTRLTVL.

The J gene is TRBJ2-7, the V gene TRBV6-4; 8 bases align to TRBD2. Trimming cost V 6 bases and J 4 bases; bases outside gene matches: 26. The CDR3 loop spans 20 amino acids. Germline lookup yields CDR1 MRHNA and CDR2 SNTAGT. CDR3 residues: CASSTSAHLEWAAGEYEQYV. CDR3 bases: TGTGCCAGCAGCACATCCGCACATCTGGAGTGGGCAGCGGGGGAATACGAGCAGTACGTC.

The J gene is TRBJ2-3, the V gene TRBV27, with 9 nucleotides matching TRBD1. CDR3 length: 15 residues. CDR1 MNHEY and CDR2 SMNVEV come from the germline V gene (reference sequence). The trim removed 10 bases at V and 3 bases at J, leaving 11 bases unmatched. DNA for the CDR3: TGTGCCAACAGGGGGGGACAGGGCCGGACAGATACGCAGTATTTT. It encodes CANRGGQGRTDTQYF.

The chain joins TRBV25-1 to TRBJ1-5; possibly TRBD1 for D (5 bases). There are 14 residues in the CDR3. Germline V CDR1 and CDR2: MGHDK, SYGVNS. Trimming pared 1 base from V and 3 bases from J, leaving 7 bases between. In DNA form, the CDR3 reads TGTGCCAGCAGTGAATGGGGGACCAATCAGCCCCAGCATTTT. Its translation: CASSEWGTNQPQHF.

This clonotype was counted a few times. The chain joins TRBV11-3 to TRBJ1-1; TRBD1 is a possible D gene (6 bases). V lost 3 bases and J 4 bases, leaving 9 bases between the germline ends. Germline V gene sequence: CDR1 SGHNT, CDR2 YENEEA. The length of the CDR3 is 13 residues. CDR3 bases: TGTGCCAGCAGCTTTAAACAGGGCACTGAAGCTTTCTTT. Amino acid sequence: CASSFKQGTEAFF.

The chain uses TRBV5-4 and TRBJ2-3, with a tentative D call TRBD2 (6 bases). The CDR3 has 19 residues. The V end lost 1 base, the J end lost 2 bases, and 23 bases lay between the germline ends. Germline V gene sequence: CDR1 SGHNT, CDR2 YYREEE (reference sequence). CDR3 sequence (DNA): TGTGCCAGCAGCTTGCCCGAAGAGGAGGGCAGTTTATTCACAGATACGCAGTATTTT. Its translation: CASSLPEEEGSLFTDTQYF.

This clonotype occurred once. The chain has TRBV27 and TRBJ2-5, with D maybe TRBD2 (5 bases). Germline V gene sequence: CDR1 MNHEY, CDR2 SMNVEV (reference sequence). Trimming pared 7 bases from V and 3 bases from J, leaving 15 bases between. The CDR3 runs 14 residues. The CDR3 region has the DNA TGTGCCAGCACTGCTACTTTCGGGGAAGAGACCCAGTACTTC. The encoded protein is CASTATFGEETQYF.

This chain uses TRBV28 with TRBJ2-5; D gene ambiguous. CDR3 length equals 14 residues. Trimming cost V 5 bases and J 3 bases, with 13 bases left between them. Per the germline V gene, CDR1 is MDHEN and CDR2 is SYDVKM. For the CDR3, the DNA is TGTGCCAGCAGTGGAGTAGTTACTAAAGAGACCCAGTACTTC. Its translation is CASSGVVTKETQYF.

This clonotype was observed a few times. V and J are TRBV7-9 and TRBJ2-1, with 7 bases aligning to TRBD1. The ends lost 5 bases at V and 13 bases at J; junction bases unmatched: 17. The CDR3 runs 15 residues. Germline lookup yields CDR1 SEHNR and CDR2 FQNEAQ (reference sequence). Here the CDR3 reads CASSPGFGQDLSQFF. CDR3 bases: TGTGCCAGCAGCCCAGGGTTTGGACAGGACCTAAGCCAGTTCTTC. Using reference TRBV7-9 and TRBJ2-1 for the parts outside the CDR3, the full variable domain is DTGVSQNPRHKITKRGQNVTFRCDPISEHNRLYWYRQTLGQGPEFLTYFQNEAQLEKSRLLSDRFSAERPKGSFSTLEIQRTEQGDSAMYLCASSPGFGQDLSQFFGPGTRLTVL.

CDR3 residues: CASSSLGTSGGPFQETQYF. The DNA of the CDR3 is TGTGCCAGCAGTTCCTTGGGGACTAGCGGGGGGCCGTTCCAAGAGACCCAGTACTTC. The chain is built from TRBV6-6 and TRBJ2-5; TRBD2 agrees at 15 bases. This CDR3 region has 19 residues. V dropped 4 bases and J dropped 1; count of bases not matched to a gene: 10. Germline CDR1 and CDR2: MNHNY and SVGAGI (reference sequence).

The rearrangement uses TRBV12-3 or TRBV12-4 and TRBJ2-3; D remains unclear. Trimming pared 3 bases from V and 4 bases from J, leaving 5 bases between. The CDR3 spans 12 residues. In DNA, the CDR3 is TGTGCCAGCAGTTTCCGGTCAGATACGCAGTATTTT. Amino acids: CASSFRSDTQYF.

This clonotype has only a few counts. This chain joins TRBV27 and TRBJ1-5; tentative D call: TRBD1 (5 bases). V lost 4 bases to trimming and J lost 8 bases, with 18 bases between them. CDR3 length: 15 amino acids. CDR1 MNHEY and CDR2 SMNVEV come from the germline V gene (reference sequence). CDR3 in DNA: TGTGCCAGCAGTTCCCCGGGACTCCCGCCTGAGCCCCAGCATTTT. It is translated as CASSSPGLPPEPQHF.

This clonotype appeared a few times. The rearrangement joins TRBV29-1 to TRBJ2-1; TRBD1 matches at 10 bases. Losses at the gene ends were 5 bases for V and 5 bases for J; bases not matched to a gene: 6. The CDR3 runs 14 residues. From germline, CDR1 is SQVTM and CDR2 ANQGSEA. This chain's CDR3 is CSVSLGTGDNEQFF. CDR3 DNA sequence: TGCAGCGTTTCCCTGGGGACAGGGGACAATGAGCAGTTCTTC.

This clonotype was detected only a few times. The V gene is TRBV5-5, the J gene TRBJ2-5; 7 nucleotides agree with TRBD1. CDR1 is SGHKS, CDR2 YYEKEE, per germline (reference sequence). With V trimmed by 5 bases and J by 5 bases, 12 bases remained unmatched. The CDR3 covers 15 residues. The CDR3 sequence is CASSESSGGRETQYF. The CDR3 bases are TGTGCCAGCAGTGAATCCTCAGGGGGACGTGAGACCCAGTACTTC.

This clonotype was recorded a few times. V gene TRBV28 combines with J gene TRBJ1-3; 9 nucleotides match TRBD1. The CDR3 length is 16 residues. Per germline, CDR1 MDHEN and CDR2 SYDVKM. V shed 5 bases, J shed 0 bases, and the junction held 5 bases outside the gene matches. CDR3 nucleotide sequence: TGTGCCAGCAGTCCAAGACAGGGGGACTCTGGAAACACCATATATTTT. Translation: CASSPRQGDSGNTIYF.

The rearrangement uses TRBV12-3 or TRBV12-4 and TRBJ2-2; 7 nucleotides match TRBD2. The CDR3 runs 18 residues. V shed 3 bases, J shed 6 bases, and the junction held 16 bases outside the gene matches. The CDR3 DNA sequence: TGTGCCAGCAGTTTTATCCCCGAAATAAAGACTAGCTCCGGGGAGCTGTTTTTT. It codes for CASSFIPEIKTSSGELFF.

This clonotype was counted at least ten times. The chain employs TRBV7-2 and TRBJ2-1; D not resolved. The CDR3 length is 12 residues. V was cut by 1 base and J by 9 bases, with 7 bases left in between. Germline lookup yields CDR1 SGHTA and CDR2 FQGNSA. This CDR3 is CASSLETIEQFF. The CDR3 DNA reads as TGTGCCAGCAGCTTAGAAACGATTGAGCAGTTCTTC.

This clonotype was seen more than once but under ten times. This chain links TRBV7-9 with TRBJ2-7, with 10 nucleotides matching TRBD1. J lost 2 bases, V lost 4 bases, and 5 bases had no gene match. CDR1 SEHNR and CDR2 FQNEAQ come from the germline V gene (reference sequence). CDR3 length equals 15 residues. CDR3 residues: CASSSWTGGPYEQYF. CDR3 DNA sequence: TGTGCCAGCAGCTCGTGGACAGGGGGTCCCTACGAGCAGTACTTC.

This clonotype was found many times. CDR3 coding DNA: TGTGCCAGCAGTTCCCCGTGGCAAGACCCTAACTATGGCTACACCTTC. Its protein product is CASSSPWQDPNYGYTF. V and J are TRBV12-3 or TRBV12-4 and TRBJ1-2; D unclear. V was clipped by 4 bases and J by 0 bases, with 15 bases between them. This CDR3 is 16 amino acids long.